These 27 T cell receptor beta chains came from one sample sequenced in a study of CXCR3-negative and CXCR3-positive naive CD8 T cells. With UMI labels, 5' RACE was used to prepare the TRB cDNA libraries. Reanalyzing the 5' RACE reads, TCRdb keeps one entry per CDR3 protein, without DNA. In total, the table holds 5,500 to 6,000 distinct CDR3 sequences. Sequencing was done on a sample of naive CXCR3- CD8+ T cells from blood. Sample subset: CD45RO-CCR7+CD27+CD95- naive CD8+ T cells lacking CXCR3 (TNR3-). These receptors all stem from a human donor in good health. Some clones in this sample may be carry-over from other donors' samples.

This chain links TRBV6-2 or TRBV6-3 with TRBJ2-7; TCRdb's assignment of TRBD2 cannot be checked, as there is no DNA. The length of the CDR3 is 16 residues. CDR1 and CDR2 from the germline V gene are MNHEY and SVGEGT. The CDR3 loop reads CASTNGGDRAHYEQYF.

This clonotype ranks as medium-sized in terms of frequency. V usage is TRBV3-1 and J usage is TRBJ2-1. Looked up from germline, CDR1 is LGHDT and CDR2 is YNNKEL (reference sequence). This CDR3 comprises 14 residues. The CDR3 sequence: CASSQDAEVDEQFF.

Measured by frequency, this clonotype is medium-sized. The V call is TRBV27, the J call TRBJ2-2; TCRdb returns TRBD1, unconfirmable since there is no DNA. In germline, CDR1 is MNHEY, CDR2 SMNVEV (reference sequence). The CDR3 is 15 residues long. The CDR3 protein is CASSSRDRYTGELFF.

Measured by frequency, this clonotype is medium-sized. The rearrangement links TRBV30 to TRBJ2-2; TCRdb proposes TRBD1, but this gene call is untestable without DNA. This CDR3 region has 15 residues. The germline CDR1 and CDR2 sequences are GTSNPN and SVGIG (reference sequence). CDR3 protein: CAWAPGERGPGELFF. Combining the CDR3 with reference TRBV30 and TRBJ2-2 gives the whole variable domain SQTIHQWPATLVQPVGSPLSLECTVEGTSNPNLYWYRQAAGRGLQLLFYSVGIGQISSEVPQNLSASRPQDRQFILSSKKLLLSDSGFYLCAWAPGERGPGELFFGEGSRLTVL.

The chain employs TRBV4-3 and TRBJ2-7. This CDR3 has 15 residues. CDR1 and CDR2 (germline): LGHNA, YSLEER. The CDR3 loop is CASSQGFDSAYEQYF.

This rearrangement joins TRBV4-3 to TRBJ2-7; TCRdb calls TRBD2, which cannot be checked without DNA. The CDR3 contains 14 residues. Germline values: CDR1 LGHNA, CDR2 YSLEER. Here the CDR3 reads CASSLRGASYEQYF.

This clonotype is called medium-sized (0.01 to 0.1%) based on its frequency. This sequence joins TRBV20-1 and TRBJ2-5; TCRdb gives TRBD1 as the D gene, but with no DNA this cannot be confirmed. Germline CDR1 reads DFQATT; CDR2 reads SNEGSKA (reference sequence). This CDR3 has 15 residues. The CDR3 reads CSARGRGDPQETQYF.

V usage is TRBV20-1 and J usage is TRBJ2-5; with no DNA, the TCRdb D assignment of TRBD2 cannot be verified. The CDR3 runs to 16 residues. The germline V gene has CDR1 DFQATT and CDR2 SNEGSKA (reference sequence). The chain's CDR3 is CSARESDQALQETQYF.

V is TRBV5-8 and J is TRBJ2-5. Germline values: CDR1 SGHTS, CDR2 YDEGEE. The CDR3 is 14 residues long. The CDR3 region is CASSLWESQETQYF.

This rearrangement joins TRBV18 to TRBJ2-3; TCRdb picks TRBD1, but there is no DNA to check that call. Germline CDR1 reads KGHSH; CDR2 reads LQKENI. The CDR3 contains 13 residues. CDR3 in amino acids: CASSDTGADTQYF.

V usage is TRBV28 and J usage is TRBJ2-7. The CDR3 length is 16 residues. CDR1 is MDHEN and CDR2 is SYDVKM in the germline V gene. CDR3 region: CASSSRAGWVFYEQYF.

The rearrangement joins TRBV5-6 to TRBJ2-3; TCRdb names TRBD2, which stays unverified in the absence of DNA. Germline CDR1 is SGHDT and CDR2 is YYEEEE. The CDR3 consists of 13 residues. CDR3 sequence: CASSLGYEGTQYF.

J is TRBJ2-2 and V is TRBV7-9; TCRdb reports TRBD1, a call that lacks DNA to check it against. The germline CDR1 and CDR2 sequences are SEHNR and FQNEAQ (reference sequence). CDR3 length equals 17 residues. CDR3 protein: CASSPGGRTVYTGELFF.

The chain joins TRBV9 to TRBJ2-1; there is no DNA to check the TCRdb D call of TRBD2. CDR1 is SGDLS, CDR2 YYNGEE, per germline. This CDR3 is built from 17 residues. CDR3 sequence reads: CASSVDVGAGSYNEQFF.

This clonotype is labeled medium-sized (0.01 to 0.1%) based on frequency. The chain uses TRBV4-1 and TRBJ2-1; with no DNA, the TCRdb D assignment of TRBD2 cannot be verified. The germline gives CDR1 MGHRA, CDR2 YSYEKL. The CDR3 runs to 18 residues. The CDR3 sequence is CASSQATGEAVWYNEQFF.

CDR3 sequence reads: CATSRDRTSPPRHF. J is TRBJ1-5 and V is TRBV15. The CDR3 runs 14 residues. Germline V gene sequence: CDR1 LNHNV, CDR2 YYDKDF (reference sequence). Using reference TRBV15 and TRBJ1-5 for the parts outside the CDR3, the full variable domain is DAMVIQNPRYQVTQFGKPVTLSCSQTLNHNVMYWYQQKSSQAPKLLFHYYDKDFNNEADTPDNFQSRRPNTSFCFLDIRSPGLGDTAMYLCATSRDRTSPPRHFGDGTRLSIL.

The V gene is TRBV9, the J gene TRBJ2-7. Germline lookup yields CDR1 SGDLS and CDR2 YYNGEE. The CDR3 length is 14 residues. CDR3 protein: CASSVSSRAYEQYF.

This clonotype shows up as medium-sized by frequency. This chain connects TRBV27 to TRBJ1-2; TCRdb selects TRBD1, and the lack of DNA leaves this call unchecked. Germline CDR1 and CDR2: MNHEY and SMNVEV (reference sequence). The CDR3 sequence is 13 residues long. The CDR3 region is CASSFDSSDGYTF.

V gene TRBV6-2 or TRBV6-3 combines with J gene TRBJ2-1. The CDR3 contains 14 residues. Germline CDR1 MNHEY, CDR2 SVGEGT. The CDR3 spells CASSYPSSYNEQFF.

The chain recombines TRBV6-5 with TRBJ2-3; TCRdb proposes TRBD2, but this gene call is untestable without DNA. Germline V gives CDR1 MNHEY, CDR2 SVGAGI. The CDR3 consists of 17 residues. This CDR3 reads CASSQRWTSSITDTQYF.

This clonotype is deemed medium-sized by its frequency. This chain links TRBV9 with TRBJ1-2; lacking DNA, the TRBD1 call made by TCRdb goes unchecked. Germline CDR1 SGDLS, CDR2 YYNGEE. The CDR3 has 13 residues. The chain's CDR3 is CASSVGDSYGYTF.

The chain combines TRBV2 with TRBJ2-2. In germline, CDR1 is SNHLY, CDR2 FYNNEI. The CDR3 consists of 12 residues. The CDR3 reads CASSSNTGELFF.

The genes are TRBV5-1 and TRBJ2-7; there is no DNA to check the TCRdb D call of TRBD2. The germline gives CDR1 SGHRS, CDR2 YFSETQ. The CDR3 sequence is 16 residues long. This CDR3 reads CASSSLYGTSRYEQYF.

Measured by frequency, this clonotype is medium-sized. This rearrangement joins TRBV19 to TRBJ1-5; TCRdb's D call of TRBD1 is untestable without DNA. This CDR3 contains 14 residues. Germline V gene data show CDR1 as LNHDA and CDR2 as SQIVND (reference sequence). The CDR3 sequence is CASRDMGADQPQHF. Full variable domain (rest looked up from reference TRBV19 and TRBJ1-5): DGGITQSPKYLFRKEGQNVTLSCEQNLNHDAMYWYRQDPGQGLRLIYYSQIVNDFQKGDIAEGYSVSREKKESFPLTVTSAQKNPTAFYLCASRDMGADQPQHFGDGTRLSIL.

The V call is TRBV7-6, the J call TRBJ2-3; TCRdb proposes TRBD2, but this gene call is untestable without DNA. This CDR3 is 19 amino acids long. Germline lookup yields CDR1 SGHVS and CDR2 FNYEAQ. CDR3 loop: CASSQTPPASGAGTDTQYF. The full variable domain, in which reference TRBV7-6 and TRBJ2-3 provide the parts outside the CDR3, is GAGVSQSPRYKVTKRGQDVALRCDPISGHVSLYWYRQALGQGPEFLTYFNYEAQQDKSGLPNDRFSAERPEGSISTLTIQRTEQRDSAMYRCASSQTPPASGAGTDTQYFGPGTRLTVL.

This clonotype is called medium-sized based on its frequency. This CDR3 reads CASSLSPSGGTQYF. The chain has TRBV7-9 and TRBJ2-5. The CDR3 has 14 amino acids. CDR1 is SEHNR and CDR2 is FQNEAQ in the germline V gene (reference sequence).

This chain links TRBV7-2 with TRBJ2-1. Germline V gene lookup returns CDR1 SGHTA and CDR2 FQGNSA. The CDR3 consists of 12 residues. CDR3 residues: CASSLISHEQFF.